This TCR beta chain was identified during a study of beta chain features in type 1 diabetes. The sequenced template was cDNA made from the entire isolated RNA. Produced via immunoSEQ multiplex PCR; TCRdb's table is partial and in-frame only. The sample lists hundreds of thousands of clones; about 15% were seen once. Trimming took off 3 bases at V and 8 bases at J, with 14 bases between the two ends. The CDR3 has 14 residues. Germline V gene lookup returns CDR1 MNHNS and CDR2 SASEGT. The chain has TRBV6-1 and TRBJ2-1, with D possibly TRBD2 on 5 matching bases. The sample taken for sequencing was naive CD4+ T cells from blood. The sequence derives from a man under 40 in good health. In nucleotides, the CDR3 is TGTGCCAGCAGTGACCCTGGGCTAGCCGATGAGCAGTTCTTC. Protein: CASSDPGLADEQFF.